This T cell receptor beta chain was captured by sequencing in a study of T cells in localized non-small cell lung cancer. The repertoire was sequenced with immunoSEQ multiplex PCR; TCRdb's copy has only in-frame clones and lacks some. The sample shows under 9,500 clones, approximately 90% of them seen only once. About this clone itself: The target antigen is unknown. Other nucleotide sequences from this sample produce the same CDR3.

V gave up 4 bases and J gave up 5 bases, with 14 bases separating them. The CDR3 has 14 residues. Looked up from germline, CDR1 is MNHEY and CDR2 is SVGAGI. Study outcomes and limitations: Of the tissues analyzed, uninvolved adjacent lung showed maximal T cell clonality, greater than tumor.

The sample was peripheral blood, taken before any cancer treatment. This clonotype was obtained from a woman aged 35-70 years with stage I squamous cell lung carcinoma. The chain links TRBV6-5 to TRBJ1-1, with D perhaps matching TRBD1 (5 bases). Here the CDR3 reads CASSSPGLSTEAFF. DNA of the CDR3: TGTGCCAGCAGTTCTCCGGGACTGTCAACTGAAGCTTTCTTT.